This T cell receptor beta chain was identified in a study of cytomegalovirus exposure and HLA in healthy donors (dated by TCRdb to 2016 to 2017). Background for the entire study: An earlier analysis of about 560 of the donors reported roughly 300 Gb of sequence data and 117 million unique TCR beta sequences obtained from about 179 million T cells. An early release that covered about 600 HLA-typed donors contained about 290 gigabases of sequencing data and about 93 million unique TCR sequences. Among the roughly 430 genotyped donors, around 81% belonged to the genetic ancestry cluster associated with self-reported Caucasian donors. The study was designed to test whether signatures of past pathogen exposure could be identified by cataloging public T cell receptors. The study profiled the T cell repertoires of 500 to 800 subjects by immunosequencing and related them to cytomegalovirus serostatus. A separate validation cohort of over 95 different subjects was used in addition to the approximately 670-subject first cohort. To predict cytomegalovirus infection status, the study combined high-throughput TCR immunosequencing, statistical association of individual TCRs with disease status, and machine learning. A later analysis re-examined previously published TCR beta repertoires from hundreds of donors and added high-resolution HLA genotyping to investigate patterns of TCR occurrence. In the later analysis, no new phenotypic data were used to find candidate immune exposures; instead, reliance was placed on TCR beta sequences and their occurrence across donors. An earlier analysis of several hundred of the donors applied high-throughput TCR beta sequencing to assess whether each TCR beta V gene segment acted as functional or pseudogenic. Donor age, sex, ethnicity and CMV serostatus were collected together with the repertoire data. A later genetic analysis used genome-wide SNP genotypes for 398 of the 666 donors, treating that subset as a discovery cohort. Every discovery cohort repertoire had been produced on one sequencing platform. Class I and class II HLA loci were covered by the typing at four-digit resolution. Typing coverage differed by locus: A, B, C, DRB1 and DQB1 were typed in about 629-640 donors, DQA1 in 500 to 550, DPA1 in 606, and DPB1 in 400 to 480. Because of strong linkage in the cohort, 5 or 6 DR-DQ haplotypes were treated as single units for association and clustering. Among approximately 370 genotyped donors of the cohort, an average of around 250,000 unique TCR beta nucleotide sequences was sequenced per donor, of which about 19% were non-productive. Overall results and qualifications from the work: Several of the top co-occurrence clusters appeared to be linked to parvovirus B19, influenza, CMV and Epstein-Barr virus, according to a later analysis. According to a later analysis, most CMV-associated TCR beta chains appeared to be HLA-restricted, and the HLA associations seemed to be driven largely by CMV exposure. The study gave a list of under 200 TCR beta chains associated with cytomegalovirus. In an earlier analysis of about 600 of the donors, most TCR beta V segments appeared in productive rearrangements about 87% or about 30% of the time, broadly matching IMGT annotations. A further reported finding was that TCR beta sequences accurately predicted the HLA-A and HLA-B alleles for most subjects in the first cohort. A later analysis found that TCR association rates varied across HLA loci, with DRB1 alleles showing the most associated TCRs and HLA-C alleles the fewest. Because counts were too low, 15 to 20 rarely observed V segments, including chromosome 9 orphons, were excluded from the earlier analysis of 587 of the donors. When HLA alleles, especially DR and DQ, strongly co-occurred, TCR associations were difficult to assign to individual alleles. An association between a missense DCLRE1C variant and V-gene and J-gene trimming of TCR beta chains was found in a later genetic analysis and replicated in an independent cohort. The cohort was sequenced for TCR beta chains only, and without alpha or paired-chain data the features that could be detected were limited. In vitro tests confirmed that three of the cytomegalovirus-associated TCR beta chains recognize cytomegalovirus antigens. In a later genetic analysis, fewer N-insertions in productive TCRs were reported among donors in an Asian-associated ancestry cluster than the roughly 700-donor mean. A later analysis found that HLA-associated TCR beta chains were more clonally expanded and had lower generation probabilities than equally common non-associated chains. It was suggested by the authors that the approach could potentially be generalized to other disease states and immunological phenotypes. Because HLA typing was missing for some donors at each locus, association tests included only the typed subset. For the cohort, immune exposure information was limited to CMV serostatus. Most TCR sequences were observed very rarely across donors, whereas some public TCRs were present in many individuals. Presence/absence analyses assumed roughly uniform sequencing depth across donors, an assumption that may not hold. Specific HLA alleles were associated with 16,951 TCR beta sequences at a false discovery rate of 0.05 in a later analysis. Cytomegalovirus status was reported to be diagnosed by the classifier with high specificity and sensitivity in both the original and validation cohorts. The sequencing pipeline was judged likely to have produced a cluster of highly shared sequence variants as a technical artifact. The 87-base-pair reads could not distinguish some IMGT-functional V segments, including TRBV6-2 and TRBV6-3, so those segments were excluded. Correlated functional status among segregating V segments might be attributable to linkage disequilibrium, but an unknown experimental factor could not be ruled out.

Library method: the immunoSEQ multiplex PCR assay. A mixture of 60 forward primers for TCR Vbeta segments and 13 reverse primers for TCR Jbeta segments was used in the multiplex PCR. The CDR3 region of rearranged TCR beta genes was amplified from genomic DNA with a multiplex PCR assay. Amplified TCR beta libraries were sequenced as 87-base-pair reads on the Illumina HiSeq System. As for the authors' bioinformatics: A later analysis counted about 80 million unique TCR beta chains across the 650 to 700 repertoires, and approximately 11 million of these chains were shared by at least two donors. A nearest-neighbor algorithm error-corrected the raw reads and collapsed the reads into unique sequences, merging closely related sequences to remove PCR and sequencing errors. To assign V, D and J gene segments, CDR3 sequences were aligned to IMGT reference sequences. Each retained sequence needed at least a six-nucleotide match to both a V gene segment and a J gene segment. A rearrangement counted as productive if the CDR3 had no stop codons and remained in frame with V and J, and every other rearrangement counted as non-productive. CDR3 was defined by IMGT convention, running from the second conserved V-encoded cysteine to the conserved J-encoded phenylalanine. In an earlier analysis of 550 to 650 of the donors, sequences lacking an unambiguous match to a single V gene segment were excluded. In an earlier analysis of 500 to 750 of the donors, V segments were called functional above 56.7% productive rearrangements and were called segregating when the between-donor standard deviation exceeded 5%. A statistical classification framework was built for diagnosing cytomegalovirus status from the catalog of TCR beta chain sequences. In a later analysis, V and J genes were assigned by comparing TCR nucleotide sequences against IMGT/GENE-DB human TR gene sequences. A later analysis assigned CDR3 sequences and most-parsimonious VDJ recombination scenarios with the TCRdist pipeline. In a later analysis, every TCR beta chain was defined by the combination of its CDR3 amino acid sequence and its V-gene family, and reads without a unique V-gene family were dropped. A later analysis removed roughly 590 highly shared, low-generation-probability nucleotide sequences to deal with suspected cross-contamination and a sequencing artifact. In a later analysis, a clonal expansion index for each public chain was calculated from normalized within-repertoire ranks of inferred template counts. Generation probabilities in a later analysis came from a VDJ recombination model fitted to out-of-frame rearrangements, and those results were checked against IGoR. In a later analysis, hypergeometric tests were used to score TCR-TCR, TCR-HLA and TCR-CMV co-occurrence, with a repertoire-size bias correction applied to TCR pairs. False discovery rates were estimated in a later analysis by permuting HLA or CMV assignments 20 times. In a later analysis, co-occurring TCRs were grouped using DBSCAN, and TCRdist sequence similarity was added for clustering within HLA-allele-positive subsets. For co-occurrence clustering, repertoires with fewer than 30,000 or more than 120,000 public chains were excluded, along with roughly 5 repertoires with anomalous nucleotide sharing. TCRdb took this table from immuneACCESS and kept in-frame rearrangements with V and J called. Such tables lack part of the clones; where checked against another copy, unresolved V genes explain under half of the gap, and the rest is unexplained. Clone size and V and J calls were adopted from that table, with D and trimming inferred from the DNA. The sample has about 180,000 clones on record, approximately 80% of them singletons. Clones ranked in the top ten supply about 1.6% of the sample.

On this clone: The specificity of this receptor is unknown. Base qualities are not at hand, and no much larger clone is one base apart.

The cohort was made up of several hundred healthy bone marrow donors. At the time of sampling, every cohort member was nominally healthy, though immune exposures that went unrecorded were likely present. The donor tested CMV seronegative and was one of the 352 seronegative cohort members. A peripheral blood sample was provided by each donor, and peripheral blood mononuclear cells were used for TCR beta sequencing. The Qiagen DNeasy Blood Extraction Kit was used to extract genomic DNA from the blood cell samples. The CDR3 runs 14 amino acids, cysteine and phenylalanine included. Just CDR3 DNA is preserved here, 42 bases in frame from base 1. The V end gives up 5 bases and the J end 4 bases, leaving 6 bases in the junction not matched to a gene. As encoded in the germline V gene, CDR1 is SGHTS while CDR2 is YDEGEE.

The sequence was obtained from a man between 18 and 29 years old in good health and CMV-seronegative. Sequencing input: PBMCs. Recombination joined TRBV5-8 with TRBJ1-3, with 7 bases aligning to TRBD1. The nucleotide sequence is TGTGCCAGCAGACTGACAGGGTCGGGAAACACCATATATTTT. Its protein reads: CASRLTGSGNTIYF.